One sample yielded the 4 T cell receptor beta chains listed below, sequenced in a study of blood T cell repertoires in COVID-19. Data came from immunoSEQ multiplex PCR; TCRdb stores just in-frame clones and leaves some out. The repertoire has a few hundred thousand clones, about four fifths of them found once; the top ten carry about 3%. Sequences were obtained from peripheral blood. These receptors came from a woman younger than 35 with acute or convalescent COVID-19.

J is TRBJ2-2 and V is TRBV18; maybe TRBD2 (5 bases). Trimming took off 3 bases at V and 0 bases at J, with 11 bases between the two ends. The CDR3 covers 16 residues. The germline gives CDR1 KGHSH, CDR2 LQKENI. CDR3 sequence (DNA): TGTGCCAGCTCACCGGGATACGGGGCGAACACCGGGGAGCTGTTTTTT. Protein: CASSPGYGANTGELFF.

The chain employs TRBV3-1 (or the pseudogene TRBV3-2) and TRBJ2-5; perhaps TRBD1 as D (6 bases). V was trimmed by 4 bases and J by 0 bases, leaving 9 bases between them. Germline assignment: CDR1 LGHDT and CDR2 YNNKEL (reference sequence). The CDR3 has 14 amino acids. CDR3 in amino acids: CASSLGAHQETQYF. As DNA, the CDR3 is TGTGCCAGCAGCCTGGGGGCCCACCAAGAGACCCAGTACTTC.

The CDR3 bases are TGTGCCAGCAGCCCGGGACTAGCGGGGGGGAGCTCCTACAATGAGCAGTTCTTC. Its translation: CASSPGLAGGSSYNEQFF. The chain has TRBV5-8 and TRBJ2-1, with 16 bases identical to TRBD2. Per germline, CDR1 SGHTS and CDR2 YDEGEE. The CDR3 covers 18 residues. V was clipped by 4 bases and J by 0 bases; unmatched bases: 4.

This clone was seen more than once but under ten times. The chain has TRBV7-2 and TRBJ1-5; tentative D call: TRBD1 (6 bases). The V gene's germline CDR1 is SGHTA and CDR2 FQGNSA. There are 14 residues in the CDR3. Deletions cut 2 bases from V and 3 bases from J, with 8 bases between. The DNA of the CDR3 is TGTGCCAGCAGCTTAAGGACAGACAATCAGCCCCAGCATTTT. Encoded protein: CASSLRTDNQPQHF.